These 8 T cell receptor beta chains were all obtained from the same sample, sequenced in a study of control samples from healthy donors and cancer patients. The repertoire was sequenced with immunoSEQ multiplex PCR; TCRdb's copy has only in-frame clones and lacks some. Among tens of thousands of clones listed, roughly 90% were seen once. The specimen sequenced was blood. The receptors were sampled from a woman aged 45 to 65 in good health.

V gene TRBV6-5 combines with J gene TRBJ1-2, with D possibly being TRBD1 (5 bases). Trimming shortened V by 6 bases and J by 6 bases, and 14 bases separated the two germline ends. The CDR3 totals 13 residues. CDR1 is MNHEY, CDR2 SVGAGI, per germline. The CDR3 DNA reads TGTGCCAGCAGCCGCGGGACTGAGGATGGCTACACCTTC. Protein sequence: CASSRGTEDGYTF.

The chain carries TRBV10-3 and TRBJ2-3, with D tentatively TRBD1 (6 bases). Trimming took 5 bases from V and 2 from J, leaving 17 bases between them. Germline V gene data show CDR1 as ENHRY and CDR2 as SYGVKD. This CDR3 is 16 amino acids long. The CDR3 DNA sequence: TGTGCCATCAGTCCTCAGGGGCAGGCCCTCACAGATACGCAGTATTTT. This encodes CAISPQGQALTDTQYF.

V usage is TRBV9 and J usage is TRBJ2-2, with D tentatively TRBD2 (5 bases). CDR1 and CDR2 (germline): SGDLS, YYNGEE. V was clipped by 0 bases and J by 4 bases, with 10 bases between them. The CDR3 sequence is 15 residues long. The CDR3 DNA reads as TGTGCCAGCAGCGTAGGGGCCGGACTCACCGGGGAGCTGTTTTTT. Amino acid sequence: CASSVGAGLTGELFF.

The J gene is TRBJ1-5, the V gene TRBV12-5, with a tentative D call TRBD1 (6 bases). Trimming pared 0 bases from V and 5 bases from J, leaving 11 bases between. The CDR3 is made up of 15 amino acids. CDR1 and CDR2 from the germline V gene are LGHNT and FRNRAP. Here the CDR3 reads CASGLVQGSYQPQHF. DNA for the CDR3: TGTGCTAGTGGTTTGGTACAGGGTAGTTATCAGCCCCAGCATTTT.

The chain links TRBV9 to TRBJ1-4, with a tentative D call TRBD1 (6 bases). Germline V gene data show CDR1 as SGDLS and CDR2 as YYNGEE. Trimming shortened V by 1 base and J by 6 bases, and 16 bases separated the two germline ends. This CDR3 spans 16 amino acids. CDR3 nucleotides: TGTGCCAGCAGCGTAAGGTGTCGGACAGAGGATGAAAAACTGTTTTTT. Protein sequence: CASSVRCRTEDEKLFF.

Only one count was recorded for this clone. The chain links TRBV2 to TRBJ2-5, with D possibly matching TRBD1 (5 bases). CDR3 length: 14 residues. V was pared by 7 bases and J by 1 base, with 13 bases between. Germline CDR1 is SNHLY and CDR2 is FYNNEI. The CDR3 sequence: CASTPGQGQETQYF. CDR3 nucleotide sequence: TGTGCCAGCACCCCAGGGCAGGGCCAAGAGACCCAGTACTTC.

This sequence joins TRBV9 and TRBJ1-6; D remains unclear. CDR1 and CDR2 (germline): SGDLS, YYNGEE. The germline V and J ends were trimmed by 0 bases and 7 bases, with 11 bases remaining between them. This CDR3 contains 15 residues. CDR3: CASSVARTWNSPLHF. In DNA form, the CDR3 reads TGTGCCAGCAGCGTAGCTCGGACGTGGAATTCACCCCTCCACTTT.

The CDR3 DNA reads TGCGCCAGCAGCCTTGGGGGGGACCTCAATGAGCAGTTCTTC. Amino acid sequence: CASSLGGDLNEQFF. The rearrangement joins TRBV5-1 to TRBJ2-1; 7 nucleotides line up with TRBD2. The germline CDR1 and CDR2 sequences are SGHRS and YFSETQ. This CDR3 has 14 amino acids. With V trimmed by 4 bases and J by 6 bases, 7 bases remained unmatched. Using reference TRBV5-1 and TRBJ2-1 for the parts outside the CDR3, the full variable domain is KAGVTQTPRYLIKTRGQQVTLSCSPISGHRSVSWYQQTPGQGLQFLFEYFSETQRNKGNFPGRFSGRQFSNSRSEMNVSTLELGDSALYLCASSLGGDLNEQFFGPGTRLTVL.